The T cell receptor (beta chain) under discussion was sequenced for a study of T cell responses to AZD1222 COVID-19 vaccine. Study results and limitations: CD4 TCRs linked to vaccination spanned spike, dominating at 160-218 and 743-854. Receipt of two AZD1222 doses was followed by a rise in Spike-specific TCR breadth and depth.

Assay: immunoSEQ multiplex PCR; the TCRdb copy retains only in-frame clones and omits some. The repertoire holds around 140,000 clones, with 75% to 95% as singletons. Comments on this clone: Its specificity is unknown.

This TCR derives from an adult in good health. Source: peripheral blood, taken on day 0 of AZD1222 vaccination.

The DNA of the CDR3 is TGCGCCAGCAGCTTGGGGTCTCAGGGCCGTTTTAGTGGAAACACCATATATTTT. It encodes CASSLGSQGRFSGNTIYF. The chain is built from TRBV5-1 and TRBJ1-3, with D tentatively TRBD1 (5 bases). The CDR3 runs to 18 residues. Trimming stripped 0 bases from V and 3 bases from J, with 19 bases between. Germline assignment: CDR1 SGHRS and CDR2 YFSETQ.